This TCR beta chain comes out of a study of T-cell reconstitution after alpha-beta-depleted transplantation in children. Whole-study findings and limits: After transplant, high TCRbeta diversity at day 60 in some patients arose from surviving recipient T cells and thymic progenitors. About two months after transplant, alpha-beta T cells reportedly came from several hundred expanded graft clones.

The sample holds a few counts of this clonotype. The antigen remains unidentified. V trimming: 5 bases; J trimming: 4 bases; junction bases outside the gene matches: 9. The germline gives CDR1 SGHTA, CDR2 FQGNSA. The CDR3 totals 17 residues. Researchers prepared the TCRbeta library using unique molecular identifiers, the study reports. TCRdb redid the calling of the PCR reads with MiXCR, one entry per CDR3 protein. The table lists fewer than 550,000 distinct CDR3 sequences, roughly 10% of them singletons. The chain carries TRBV7-2 and TRBJ2-7; 15 bases are shared with TRBD2. This clonotype was sampled from a female patient between 2 and 15 years old who had a stem cell transplant for aplastic anemia, so the T cells may come from the graft donor. Material: PBMCs, mostly from graft donor cells, obtained 180 days after TCRalphabeta/CD19-depleted stem cell transplant. The CDR3 sequence: CASSRTSGRGGRYEQYF. The CDR3 nucleotides are TGTGCCAGCAGCCGGACTAGCGGGAGGGGAGGAAGGTACGAGCAGTACTTC.